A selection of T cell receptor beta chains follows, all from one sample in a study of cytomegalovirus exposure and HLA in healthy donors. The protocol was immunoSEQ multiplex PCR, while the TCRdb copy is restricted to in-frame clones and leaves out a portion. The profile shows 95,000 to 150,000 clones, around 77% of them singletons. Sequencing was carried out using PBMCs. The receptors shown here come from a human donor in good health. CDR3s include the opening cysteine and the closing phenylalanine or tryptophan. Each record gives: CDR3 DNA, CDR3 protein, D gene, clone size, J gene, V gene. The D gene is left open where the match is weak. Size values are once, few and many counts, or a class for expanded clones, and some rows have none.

CDR3nt: TGTGCCAGCAGTGATGCGGCAGGGGTTACCTATGGCTACACCTTC
CDR3aa: CASSDAAGVTYGYTF
d_gene: NA
abundance: NA
j_gene: TRBJ1-2
v_gene: TRBV2

CDR3nt: TGTGCCAGCAGTTTACTAGCAACTAATGAAAAACTGTTTTTT
CDR3aa: CASSLLATNEKLFF
d_gene: NA
abundance: NA
j_gene: TRBJ1-4
v_gene: TRBV28

CDR3nt: TGCAGCGTTGGGCTCGGCGGGAGGGCCGCAGATACGCAGTATTTT
CDR3aa: CSVGLGGRAADTQYF
d_gene: TRBD2
abundance: NA
j_gene: TRBJ2-3
v_gene: TRBV29-1

CDR3nt: TGTGCCAGCAGCTTAGGGACTCAGAACACCGGGGAGCTGTTTTTT
CDR3aa: CASSLGTQNTGELFF
d_gene: NA
abundance: NA
j_gene: TRBJ2-2
v_gene: TRBV11-3

CDR3nt: TGTGCCACCAGCAGAGACCGAGGGGGGGGAGGCTACACCTTC
CDR3aa: CATSRDRGGGGYTF
d_gene: NA
abundance: few
j_gene: TRBJ1-2
v_gene: TRBV15

CDR3nt: TGCGCCAGCAGCATCCCTCAGGACAGGGTCTCCCCCTACAATGAGCAGTTCTTC
CDR3aa: CASSIPQDRVSPYNEQFF
d_gene: TRBD1
abundance: NA
j_gene: TRBJ2-1
v_gene: TRBV5-1

CDR3nt: TGTGCCAGCAGCTTACAGGGGGTCTCTGGAAACACCATATATTTT
CDR3aa: CASSLQGVSGNTIYF
d_gene: TRBD1
abundance: once
j_gene: TRBJ1-3
v_gene: TRBV7-6

CDR3nt: TGTGCCAGCAGTTTATTCGGAGGTCAGGGGCGAGATGACGAGCAGTACTTC
CDR3aa: CASSLFGGQGRDDEQYF
d_gene: NA
abundance: NA
j_gene: TRBJ2-7
v_gene: TRBV28

CDR3nt: TGTGCCAGCAGTTACCTGCAGGGGAGGAACACTGAAGCTTTCTTT
CDR3aa: CASSYLQGRNTEAFF
d_gene: NA
abundance: NA
j_gene: TRBJ1-1
v_gene: TRBV6-5

CDR3nt: TGTGCCAGCAGCGTGAGATACGAGCAGTACTTC
CDR3aa: CASSVRYEQYF
d_gene: NA
abundance: few
j_gene: TRBJ2-7
v_gene: TRBV5-6

CDR3nt: TGTGCCAGCTCACCCCGCAGGACTTCTGACGAGCAGTACTTC
CDR3aa: CASSPRRTSDEQYF
d_gene: NA
abundance: NA
j_gene: TRBJ2-7
v_gene: TRBV18

CDR3nt: TGTGCCTGGAGAACCGGGACAGACTACACCTTC
CDR3aa: CAWRTGTDYTF
d_gene: TRBD1
abundance: few
j_gene: TRBJ1-2
v_gene: TRBV30

CDR3nt: TGTGCCAGCAGTTCTAACAGGGGGAACGCCTACGAGCAGTACTTC
CDR3aa: CASSSNRGNAYEQYF
d_gene: TRBD1
abundance: NA
j_gene: TRBJ2-7
v_gene: TRBV27

CDR3nt: TGTGCCAGCAGAAGGACAGGGGGGACTAATGAAAAACTGTTTTTT
CDR3aa: CASRRTGGTNEKLFF
d_gene: TRBD1
abundance: NA
j_gene: TRBJ1-4
v_gene: TRBV6-5

CDR3nt: TGTGCCAGTCTTACAGGGTCGAACTCTGGAAACACCATATATTTT
CDR3aa: CASLTGSNSGNTIYF
d_gene: NA
abundance: NA
j_gene: TRBJ1-3
v_gene: TRBV28

CDR3nt: TGTGCCAGCAGTTTATATCTAGCGGGAGACGGTAATGAGCAGTTCTTC
CDR3aa: CASSLYLAGDGNEQFF
d_gene: TRBD2
abundance: NA
j_gene: TRBJ2-1
v_gene: TRBV28

CDR3nt: TGTGCCAGCAGGCCACTAGCGGCGGGGTCCGGGGAGCTGTTTTTT
CDR3aa: CASRPLAAGSGELFF
d_gene: TRBD2
abundance: NA
j_gene: TRBJ2-2
v_gene: TRBV6-5

CDR3nt: TGTGCCAGTAGTATATCACAGGGCCTACTCTACGAGCAGTACTTC
CDR3aa: CASSISQGLLYEQYF
d_gene: NA
abundance: NA
j_gene: TRBJ2-7
v_gene: TRBV19

CDR3nt: TGTGCCAGCAGTTCGACAGGGGGGGCTACAGATACGCAGTATTTT
CDR3aa: CASSSTGGATDTQYF
d_gene: TRBD1
abundance: NA
j_gene: TRBJ2-3
v_gene: TRBV6-6

CDR3nt: TGTGCCAGCGTCGGGACTGCTCAGACAACAGATACGCAGTATTTT
CDR3aa: CASVGTAQTTDTQYF
d_gene: NA
abundance: NA
j_gene: TRBJ2-3
v_gene: TRBV19

CDR3nt: TGTGCCAGCAGCAACGACAGGGGAAACTACAATGAGCAGTTCTTC
CDR3aa: CASSNDRGNYNEQFF
d_gene: TRBD1
abundance: NA
j_gene: TRBJ2-1
v_gene: TRBV7-2

CDR3nt: TGCGCCAGCAGCTTGGGACTAGCGGGAGGTTCTACAGATACGCAGTATTTT
CDR3aa: CASSLGLAGGSTDTQYF
d_gene: TRBD2
abundance: few
j_gene: TRBJ2-3
v_gene: TRBV5-1

CDR3nt: TGTGCCAGCAGCCAAAATACCGGCTCCTACAATGAGCAGTTCTTC
CDR3aa: CASSQNTGSYNEQFF
d_gene: NA
abundance: NA
j_gene: TRBJ2-1
v_gene: TRBV4-2